One T cell receptor beta chain is described in this entry. The antigen is unknown. V lost 7 bases to trimming and J lost 6 bases; unmatched junction nucleotides: 15. The CDR3 runs 16 residues. Per the germline V gene, CDR1 is LGHNA and CDR2 is YNFKEQ. This PCR relied on a set of 60 Vbeta primers and 13 Jbeta primers. Using immunoSEQ multiplex PCR, the repertoire was profiled, and TCRdb retains in-frame clones only, with some absent. The repertoire holds tens of thousands of clones, with around 80% as singletons. The sample originates from a study of cytomegalovirus exposure and HLA in healthy donors. Overall study findings and caveats: In a later analysis, most CMV-associated TCR beta chains appeared HLA-restricted. CMV serostatus was the only immune exposure information that was available.

All the people who gave samples were healthy bone marrow donors. The clonotype comes from a male donor in good health and CMV-seropositive. The sequenced sample consisted of PBMCs. This chain joins TRBV4-2 and TRBJ2-1; 7 positions agree with TRBD2. CDR3 loop: CASNPLLARGSNEQFF. In DNA form, the CDR3 reads TGTGCCAGCAACCCATTACTAGCGAGAGGTAGCAATGAGCAGTTCTTC.